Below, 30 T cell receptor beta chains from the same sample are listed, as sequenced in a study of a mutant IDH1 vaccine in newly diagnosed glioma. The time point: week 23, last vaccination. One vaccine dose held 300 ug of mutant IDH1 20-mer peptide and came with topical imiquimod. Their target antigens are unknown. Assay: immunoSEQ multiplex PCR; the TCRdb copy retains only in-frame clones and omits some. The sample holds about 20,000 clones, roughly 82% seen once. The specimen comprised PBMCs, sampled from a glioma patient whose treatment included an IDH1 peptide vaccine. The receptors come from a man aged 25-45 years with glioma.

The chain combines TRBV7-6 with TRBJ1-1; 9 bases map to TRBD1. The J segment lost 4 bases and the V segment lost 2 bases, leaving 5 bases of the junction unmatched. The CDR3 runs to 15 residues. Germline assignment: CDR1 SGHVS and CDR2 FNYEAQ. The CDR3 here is CASSLPGQGPTEAFF. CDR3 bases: TGTGCCAGCAGCTTACCTGGACAGGGGCCCACTGAAGCTTTCTTT.

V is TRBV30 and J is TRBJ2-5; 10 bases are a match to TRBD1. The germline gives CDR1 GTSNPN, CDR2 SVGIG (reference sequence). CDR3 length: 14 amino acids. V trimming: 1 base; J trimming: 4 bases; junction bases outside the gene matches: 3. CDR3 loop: CAWSGGTGVETQYF. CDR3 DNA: TGTGCCTGGAGTGGGGGGACAGGGGTAGAGACCCAGTACTTC.

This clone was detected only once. The DNA for the CDR3 is TGCGCCAGCAGCCAAGCTGGGCGGGGCGGTAGCTCCTACGAGCAGTACTTC. It yields the protein CASSQAGRGGSSYEQYF. The gene calls are TRBV4-1 and TRBJ2-7; D possibly corresponds to TRBD2 (6 bases). The CDR3 is 17 residues long. V lost 1 base, J lost 0 bases, and 16 bases lay in between. In germline, CDR1 is MGHRA, CDR2 YSYEKL.

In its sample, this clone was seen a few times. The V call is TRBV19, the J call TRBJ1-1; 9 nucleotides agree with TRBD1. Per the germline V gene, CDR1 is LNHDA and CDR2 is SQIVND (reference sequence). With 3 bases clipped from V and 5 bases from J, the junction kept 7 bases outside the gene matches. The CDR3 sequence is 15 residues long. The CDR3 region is CASSMQQGAGTEAFF. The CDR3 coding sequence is TGTGCCAGTAGTATGCAACAGGGGGCAGGGACTGAAGCTTTCTTT.

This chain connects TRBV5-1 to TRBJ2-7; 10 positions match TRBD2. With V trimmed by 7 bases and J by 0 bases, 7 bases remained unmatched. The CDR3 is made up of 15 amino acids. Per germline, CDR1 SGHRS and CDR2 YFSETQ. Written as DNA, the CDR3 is TGCGCCAGCTCCTACGGGACTAGCGTCTCCTACGAGCAGTACTTC. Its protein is CASSYGTSVSYEQYF. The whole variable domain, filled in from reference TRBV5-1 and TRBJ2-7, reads KAGVTQTPRYLIKTRGQQVTLSCSPISGHRSVSWYQQTPGQGLQFLFEYFSETQRNKGNFPGRFSGRQFSNSRSEMNVSTLELGDSALYLCASSYGTSVSYEQYFGPGTRLTVT.

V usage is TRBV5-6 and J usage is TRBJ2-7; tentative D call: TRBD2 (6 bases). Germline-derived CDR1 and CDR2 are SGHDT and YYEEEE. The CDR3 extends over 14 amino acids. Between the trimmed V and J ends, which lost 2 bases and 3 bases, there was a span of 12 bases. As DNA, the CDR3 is TGTGCCAGCAGCTTCGGGTGGGAGGTCTACGAGCAGTACTTC. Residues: CASSFGWEVYEQYF.

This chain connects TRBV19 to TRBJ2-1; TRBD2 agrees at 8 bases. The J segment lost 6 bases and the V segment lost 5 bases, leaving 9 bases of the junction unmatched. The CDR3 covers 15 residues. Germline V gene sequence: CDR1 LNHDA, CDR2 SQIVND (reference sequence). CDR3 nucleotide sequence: TGTGCCAGTAGTCCATTAGCGGGAACCGCCAATGAGCAGTTCTTC. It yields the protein CASSPLAGTANEQFF.

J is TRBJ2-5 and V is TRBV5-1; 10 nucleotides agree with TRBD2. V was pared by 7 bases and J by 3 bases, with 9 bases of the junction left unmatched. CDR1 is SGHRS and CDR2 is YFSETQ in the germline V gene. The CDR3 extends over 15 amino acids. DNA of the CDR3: TGCGCCAGCGACGGGGAAGGGACTAGCGAAGAGACCCAGTACTTC. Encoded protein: CASDGEGTSEETQYF.

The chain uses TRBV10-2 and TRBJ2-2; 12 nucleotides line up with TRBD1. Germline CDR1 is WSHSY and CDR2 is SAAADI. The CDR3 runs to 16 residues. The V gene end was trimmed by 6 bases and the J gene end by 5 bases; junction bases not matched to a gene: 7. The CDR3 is CASRGGTGGDTGELFF. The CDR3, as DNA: TGCGCCAGCAGAGGGGGGACAGGGGGCGATACCGGGGAGCTGTTTTTT.

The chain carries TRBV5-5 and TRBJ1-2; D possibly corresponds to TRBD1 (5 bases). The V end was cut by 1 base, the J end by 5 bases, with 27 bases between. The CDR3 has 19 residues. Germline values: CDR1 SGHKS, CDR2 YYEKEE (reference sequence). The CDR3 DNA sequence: TGTGCCAGCAGCTTGTACCACCGAGGGGCCCCCGGGGTCCGGTATGGCTACACCTTC. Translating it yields CASSLYHRGAPGVRYGYTF.

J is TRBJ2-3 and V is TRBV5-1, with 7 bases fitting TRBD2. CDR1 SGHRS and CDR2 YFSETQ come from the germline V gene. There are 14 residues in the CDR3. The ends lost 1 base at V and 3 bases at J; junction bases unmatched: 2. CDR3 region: CASSLSGMTDTQYF. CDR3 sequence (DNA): TGCGCCAGCAGCTTGAGCGGGATGACAGATACGCAGTATTTT.

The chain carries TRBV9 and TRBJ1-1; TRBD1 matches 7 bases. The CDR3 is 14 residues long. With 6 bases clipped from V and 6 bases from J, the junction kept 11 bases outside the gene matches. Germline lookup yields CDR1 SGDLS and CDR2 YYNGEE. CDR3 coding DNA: TGTGCCAGCACTAAAACCACCGGGACAGCTGAAGCTTTCTTT. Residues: CASTKTTGTAEAFF. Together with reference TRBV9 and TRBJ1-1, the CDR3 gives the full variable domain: DSGVTQTPKHLITATGQRVTLRCSPRSGDLSVYWYQQSLDQGLQFLIQYYNGEERAKGNILERFSAQQFPDLHSELNLSSLELGDSALYFCASTKTTGTAEAFFGQGTRLTVV.

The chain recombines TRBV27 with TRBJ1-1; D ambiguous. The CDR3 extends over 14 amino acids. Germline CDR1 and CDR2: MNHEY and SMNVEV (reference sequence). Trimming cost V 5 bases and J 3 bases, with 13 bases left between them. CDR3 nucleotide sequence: TGTGCCAGCAGTCAAGTCATGGGTTACACTGAAGCTTTCTTT. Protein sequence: CASSQVMGYTEAFF.

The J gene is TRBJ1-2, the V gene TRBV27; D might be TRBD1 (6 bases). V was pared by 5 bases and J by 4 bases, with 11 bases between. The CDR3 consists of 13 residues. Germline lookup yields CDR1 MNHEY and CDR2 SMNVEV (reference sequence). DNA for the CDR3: TGTGCCAGCAGTCCCCCGGGGGCCTATGGCTACACCTTC. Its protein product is CASSPPGAYGYTF.

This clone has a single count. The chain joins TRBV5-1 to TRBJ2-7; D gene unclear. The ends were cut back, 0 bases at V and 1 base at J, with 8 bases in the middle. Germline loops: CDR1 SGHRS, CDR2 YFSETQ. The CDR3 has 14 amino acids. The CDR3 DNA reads TGCGCCAGCAGCTTGGGGGATGATTCCTACGAGCAGTACTTC. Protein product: CASSLGDDSYEQYF.

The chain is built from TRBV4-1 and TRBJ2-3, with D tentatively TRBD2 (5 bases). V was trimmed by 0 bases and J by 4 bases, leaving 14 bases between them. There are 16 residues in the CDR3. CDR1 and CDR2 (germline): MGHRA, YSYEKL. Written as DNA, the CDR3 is TGCGCCAGCAGCCAAGACGTGGGAGTTCACCCAGATACGCAGTATTTT. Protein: CASSQDVGVHPDTQYF.

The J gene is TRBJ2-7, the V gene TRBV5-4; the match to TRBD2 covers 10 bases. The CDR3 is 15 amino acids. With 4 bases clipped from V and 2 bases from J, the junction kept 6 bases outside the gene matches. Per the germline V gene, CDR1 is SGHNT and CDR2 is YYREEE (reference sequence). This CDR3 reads CASSILLAGAYEQYF. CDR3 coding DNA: TGTGCCAGCAGCATTCTCCTAGCGGGGGCCTACGAGCAGTACTTC. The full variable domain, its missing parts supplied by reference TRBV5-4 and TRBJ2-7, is ETGVTQSPTHLIKTRGQQVTLRCSSQSGHNTVSWYQQALGQGPQFIFQYYREEENGRGNFPPRFSGLQFPNYSSELNVNALELDDSALYLCASSILLAGAYEQYFGPGTRLTVT.

The CDR3 bases are TGTGCCAGCAGTTTATCGGCCCAAGATACGCAGTATTTT. Encoded protein: CASSLSAQDTQYF. This chain joins TRBV27 and TRBJ2-3; D unresolved. The CDR3 sequence is 13 residues long. Germline loops: CDR1 MNHEY, CDR2 SMNVEV (reference sequence). V lost 0 bases to trimming and J lost 5 bases, with 6 bases between them.

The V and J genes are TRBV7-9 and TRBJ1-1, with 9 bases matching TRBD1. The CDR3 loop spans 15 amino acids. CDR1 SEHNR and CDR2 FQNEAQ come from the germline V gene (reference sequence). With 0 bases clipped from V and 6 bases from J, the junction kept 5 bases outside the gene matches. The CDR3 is CASSLAGTGMAEAFF. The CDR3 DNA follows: TGTGCCAGCAGCTTAGCGGGGACAGGGATGGCTGAAGCTTTCTTT.

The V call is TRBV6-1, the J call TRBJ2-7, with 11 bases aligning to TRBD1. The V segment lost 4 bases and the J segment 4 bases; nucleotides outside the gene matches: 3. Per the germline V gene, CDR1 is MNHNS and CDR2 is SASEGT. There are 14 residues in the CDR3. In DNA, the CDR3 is TGTGCCAGCAGTGGGACAGGGGGCTTTTACGAGCAGTACTTC. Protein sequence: CASSGTGGFYEQYF.

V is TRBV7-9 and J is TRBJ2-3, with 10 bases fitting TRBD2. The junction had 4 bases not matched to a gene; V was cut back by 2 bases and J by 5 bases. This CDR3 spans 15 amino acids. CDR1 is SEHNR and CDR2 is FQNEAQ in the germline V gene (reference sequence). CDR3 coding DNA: TGTGCCAGCAGCTTACAAGCGGGAGGGCAAGATACGCAGTATTTT. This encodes CASSLQAGGQDTQYF.

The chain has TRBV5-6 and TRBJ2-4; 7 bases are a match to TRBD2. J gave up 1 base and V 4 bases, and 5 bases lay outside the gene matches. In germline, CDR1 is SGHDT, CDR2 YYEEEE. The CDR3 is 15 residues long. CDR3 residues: CASSPVGGAKNIQYF. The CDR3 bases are TGTGCCAGCAGCCCCGTGGGAGGGGCCAAAAACATTCAGTACTTC.

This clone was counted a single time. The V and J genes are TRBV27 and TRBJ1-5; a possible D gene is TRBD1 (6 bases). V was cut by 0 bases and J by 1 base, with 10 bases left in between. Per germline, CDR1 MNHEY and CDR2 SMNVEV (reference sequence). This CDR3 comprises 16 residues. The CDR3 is CASSLSWGASNQPQHF. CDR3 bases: TGTGCCAGCAGTTTATCTTGGGGGGCGAGCAATCAGCCCCAGCATTTT.

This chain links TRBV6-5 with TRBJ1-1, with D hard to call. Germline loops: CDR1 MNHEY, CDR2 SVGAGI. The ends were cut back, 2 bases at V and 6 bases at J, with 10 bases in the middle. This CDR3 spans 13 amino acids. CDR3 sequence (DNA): TGTGCCAGCAGTTACACGGGGAGCTCTGAAGCTTTCTTT. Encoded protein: CASSYTGSSEAFF.

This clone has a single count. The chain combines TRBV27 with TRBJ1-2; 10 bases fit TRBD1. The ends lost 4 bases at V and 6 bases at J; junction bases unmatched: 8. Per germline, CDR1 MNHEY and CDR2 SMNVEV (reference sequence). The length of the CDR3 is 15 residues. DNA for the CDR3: TGTGCCAGCAGTTCACCCGGGACAGGGGAGAATGGCTACACCTTC. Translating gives CASSSPGTGENGYTF.

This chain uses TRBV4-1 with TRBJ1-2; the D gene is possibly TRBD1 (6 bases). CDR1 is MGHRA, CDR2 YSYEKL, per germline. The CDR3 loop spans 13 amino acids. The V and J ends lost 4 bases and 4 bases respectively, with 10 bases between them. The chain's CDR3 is CASSPSGAYGYTF. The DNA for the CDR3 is TGCGCCAGCAGCCCGTCAGGGGCCTATGGCTACACCTTC.

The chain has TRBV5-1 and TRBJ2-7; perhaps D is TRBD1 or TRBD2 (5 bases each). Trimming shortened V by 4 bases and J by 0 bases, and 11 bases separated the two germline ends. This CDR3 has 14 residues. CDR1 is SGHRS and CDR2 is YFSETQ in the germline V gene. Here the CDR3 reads CASSIGTVSYEQYF. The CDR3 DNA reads TGCGCCAGCAGCATCGGGACGGTCTCCTACGAGCAGTACTTC.

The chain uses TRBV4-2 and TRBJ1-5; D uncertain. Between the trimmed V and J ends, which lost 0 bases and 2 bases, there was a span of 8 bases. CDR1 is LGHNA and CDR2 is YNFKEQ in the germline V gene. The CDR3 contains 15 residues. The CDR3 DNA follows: TGTGCCAGCAGCCAAGATAACGACCGCAATCAGCCCCAGCATTTT. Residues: CASSQDNDRNQPQHF.

The CDR3 protein is CASSGGLGQPQHF. Here the CDR3 DNA reads TGTGCCAGCAGTGGAGGGTTAGGGCAGCCCCAGCATTTT. The genes are TRBV6-4 and TRBJ1-5; D is ambiguous. Germline V gene sequence: CDR1 MRHNA, CDR2 SNTAGT. The CDR3 length is 13 residues. V was trimmed by 4 bases and J by 7 bases, leaving 11 bases between them.

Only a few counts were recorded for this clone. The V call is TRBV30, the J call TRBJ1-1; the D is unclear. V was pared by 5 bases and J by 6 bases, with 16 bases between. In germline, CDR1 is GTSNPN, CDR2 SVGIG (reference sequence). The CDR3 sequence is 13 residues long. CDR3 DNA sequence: TGTGCCTGGTGGACGGCGGACGCGTCTGAAGCTTTCTTT. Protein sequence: CAWWTADASEAFF.